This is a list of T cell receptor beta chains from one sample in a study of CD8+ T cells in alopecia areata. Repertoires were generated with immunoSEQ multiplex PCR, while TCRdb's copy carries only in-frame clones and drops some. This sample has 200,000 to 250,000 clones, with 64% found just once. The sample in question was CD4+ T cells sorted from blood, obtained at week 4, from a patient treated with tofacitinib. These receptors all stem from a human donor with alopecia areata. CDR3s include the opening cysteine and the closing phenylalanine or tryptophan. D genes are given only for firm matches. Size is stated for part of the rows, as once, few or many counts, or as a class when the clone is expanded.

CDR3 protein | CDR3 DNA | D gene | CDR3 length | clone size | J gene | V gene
CASSPSAGGHNF | TGTGCCAGCAGCCCCTCAGCGGGGGGGCATAATTTT | TRBD2 | 12 | . | TRBJ2-3 | TRBV7-2
CATSQDLAGGQETQYF | TGTGCCACCAGCCAGGATCTAGCGGGGGGCCAAGAGACCCAGTACTTC | TRBD2 | 16 | . | TRBJ2-5 | TRBV15
CASSYTRDTGELFF | TGTGCCAGCAGTTACACCAGGGACACCGGGGAGCTGTTTTTT | . | 14 | . | TRBJ2-2 | TRBV6-6
CASSVQPNSPLHF | TGTGCCAGCAGTGTTCAGCCTAATTCACCCCTCCACTTT | . | 13 | . | TRBJ1-6 | TRBV2
CASSEAGGRLSNQPQHF | TGTGCCAGCAGTGAAGCAGGGGGCAGGTTAAGCAATCAGCCCCAGCATTTT | TRBD1 | 17 | . | TRBJ1-5 | TRBV2
CAWSVIRGPDYNEQFF | TGTGCCTGGAGTGTAATTAGGGGCCCCGACTACAATGAGCAGTTCTTC | . | 16 | . | TRBJ2-1 | TRBV30
CASDQGALGEKLFF | TGTGCCAGTGACCAGGGGGCTCTCGGTGAAAAACTGTTTTTT | TRBD1 | 14 | once | TRBJ1-4 | TRBV19
CASSLGQGKDEQFF | TGTGCCAGCAGCTTGGGACAGGGGAAAGATGAGCAGTTCTTC | TRBD1 | 14 | few | TRBJ2-1 | TRBV7-2
CAWSSGRGVGGYTF | TGTGCCTGGAGTTCTGGCAGGGGAGTTGGTGGCTACACCTTC | . | 14 | . | TRBJ1-2 | TRBV30
CASRSRGSNTGELFF | TGTGCCAGCAGAAGCAGGGGAAGTAACACCGGGGAGCTGTTTTTT | . | 15 | . | TRBJ2-2 | TRBV7-9
CASSQRTEAFF | TGCGCCAGCAGCCAAAGGACTGAAGCTTTCTTT | . | 11 | . | TRBJ1-1 | TRBV4-1
CASSLAGFAYEQYF | TGTGCCAGCAGCTTAGCAGGGTTCGCCTACGAGCAGTACTTC | . | 14 | . | TRBJ2-7 | TRBV5-6
CASSRGINTEAFF | TGCGCCAGCAGCCGGGGAATCAACACTGAAGCTTTCTTT | . | 13 | . | TRBJ1-1 | TRBV4-3
CAWRGQLNTEAFF | TGTGCCTGGAGAGGGCAGTTGAACACTGAAGCTTTCTTT | . | 13 | . | TRBJ1-1 | TRBV30
CASTGMNTEAFF | TGTGCCAGCACGGGGATGAACACTGAAGCTTTCTTT | . | 12 | . | TRBJ1-1 | TRBV7-9
CASSLARSDTSAYEQYF | TGTGCCAGCAGTTTAGCGCGGTCGGACACCTCAGCCTACGAGCAGTACTTC | . | 17 | . | TRBJ2-7 | TRBV27
CASSLKGGANTGELFF | TGTGCCAGCAGCCTAAAAGGGGGGGCGAACACCGGGGAGCTGTTTTTT | . | 16 | . | TRBJ2-2 | TRBV4-2
CASSLGWAQGTDTQYF | TGTGCCAGCAGCTTAGGGTGGGCGCAGGGCACAGATACGCAGTATTTT | . | 16 | . | TRBJ2-3 | TRBV7-2
CASSSQGQEQFF | TGTGCCAGCAGCTCACAGGGGCAGGAGCAGTTCTTC | TRBD1 | 12 | few | TRBJ2-1 | TRBV7-9
CVFVSWGTYEQYF | TGCGTCTTTGTGAGTTGGGGCACCTACGAGCAGTACTTC | . | 13 | . | TRBJ2-7 | TRBV23-1
CASSINDGWPSEGYTF | TGTGCCAGTAGTATTAACGACGGATGGCCCTCTGAAGGCTACACCTTC | . | 16 | once | TRBJ1-2 | TRBV19
CAWSAQLYEQYF | TGTGCCTGGAGTGCCCAGCTTTACGAGCAGTACTTC | . | 12 | once | TRBJ2-7 | TRBV30
CASSSTGKLFF | TGTGCCAGCAGCTCCACCGGGAAACTGTTTTTT | . | 11 | many | TRBJ1-4 | TRBV7-9
CATSRDQTEAFF | TGTGCCACCAGCAGAGATCAGACAGAAGCTTTCTTT | . | 12 | . | TRBJ1-1 | TRBV15
CAWSHQGTEAFF | TGTGCCTGGAGCCACCAGGGAACTGAAGCTTTCTTT | . | 12 | . | TRBJ1-1 | TRBV30
CASRGHLNYGYTF | TGTGCCAGTAGGGGACACCTTAACTATGGCTACACCTTC | . | 13 | . | TRBJ1-2 | TRBV19
CASSLSGSPLHF | TGTGCCAGCAGCTTAAGCGGATCACCCCTCCACTTT | . | 12 | few | TRBJ1-6 | TRBV7-9
CASSQAGLSGANVLTF | TGTGCCAGCAGCCAAGCTGGACTGTCTGGGGCCAACGTCCTGACTTTC | . | 16 | . | TRBJ2-6 | TRBV4-2
CSVSGKSTDTQYF | TGCAGCGTTAGCGGCAAAAGCACAGATACGCAGTATTTT | . | 13 | few | TRBJ2-3 | TRBV29-1
CASSRGGGGSYEQYF | TGTGCCAGCAGCCGCGGGGGGGGCGGCTCCTACGAGCAGTACTTC | TRBD2 | 15 | . | TRBJ2-7 | TRBV5-6
CSVLEGAKNIQYF | TGCAGCGTTCTGGAAGGGGCCAAAAACATTCAGTACTTC | . | 13 | . | TRBJ2-4 | TRBV29-1
CASSSRWVDTQYF | TGTGCCAGCAGCTCTAGATGGGTAGATACGCAGTATTTT | . | 13 | . | TRBJ2-3 | TRBV7-2
CAWSVRRLTGGLNTQYF | TGTGCCTGGAGTGTACGACGGCTGACGGGGGGTTTGAATACGCAGTATTTT | TRBD2 | 17 | . | TRBJ2-3 | TRBV30
CASSQGLYNEQFF | TGTGCCAGCAGCCAGGGGCTCTACAATGAGCAGTTCTTC | . | 13 | . | TRBJ2-1 | TRBV14
CASSGQGSNYGYTF | TGTGCCAGCAGTGGACAGGGGTCCAACTATGGCTACACCTTC | TRBD1 | 14 | . | TRBJ1-2 | TRBV2
CASSLDGTTTGQYF | TGCGCCAGCAGCCTCGACGGGACGACAACGGGGCAGTACTTC | . | 14 | few | TRBJ2-7 | TRBV5-1
CASSQAGGRSGANVLTF | TGTGCCAGCAGCCAAGCGGGGGGCAGATCTGGGGCCAACGTCCTGACTTTC | . | 17 | few | TRBJ2-6 | TRBV4-2